A selection of T cell receptor beta chains follows, all from one sample in a study of blood T cell repertoires in COVID-19. The assay was immunoSEQ multiplex PCR, and TCRdb's table has in-frame clones only and misses some. The data contain over 120,000 clones, over 65% of them singletons. Sequencing input: PBMCs or T cells enriched from blood (not recorded which). These receptors all stem from a woman aged 45-65 years who had recovered from COVID-19. CDR3s include the opening cysteine and the closing phenylalanine or tryptophan.

cdr3_length v_call cdr3_aa
15 TRBV18 CASSHSAGLVETQYF
15 TRBV7-2 CASSLVGQANYEQYF
15 TRBV9 CASSLASGYQETQYF
14 TRBV7-2 CASSFTGSTGELFF
13 TRBV28 CASREGQGNEQFF
15 TRBV5-4 CASSLARGVTDTQYF
15 TRBV5-4 CASTSSGTGDEKLFF
12 TRBV7-2 CASSLQGGEQFF
14 TRBV25-1 CASSGGWAVSPLHF
13 TRBV29-1 CSVETGSGNTIYF
13 TRBV6-5 CASSSQGSKTQYF
19 TRBV18 CASSPLQTGTGGMNTEAFF
13 TRBV10-3 CATLGGDNYGYTF
17 TRBV5-1 CASSEFLTSGGTDTQYF
14 TRBV5-1 CASSLTAGVEKLFF
14 TRBV18 CASSPFSMNTEAFF
17 TRBV19 CASSILGDRGGAYEQYF
15 TRBV29-1 CSAEGLAGAYNEQFF
15 TRBV7-2 CASSLALLSTDTQYF
12 TRBV29-1 CSVGAFQETQYF
17 TRBV7-9 CASSPRWGRDRPNEQFF
16 TRBV10-3 CAISGDPASGSYEQYF
15 TRBV24-1 CATSDPDSSNQPQHF
15 TRBV25-1 CASSEYRDYADTQYF
12 TRBV11-2 CASSSQGYGYTF
15 TRBV7-7 CASSKGLAYQDTQYF
12 TRBV5-6 CASSHPPGVAFF
13 TRBV9 CASSGPAIYGYTF
13 TRBV27 CASSLTDNTEAFF
14 TRBV7-2 CASSSATGADTQYF
17 TRBV7-8 CASSIYLDIAGIETQYF
12 TRBV7-9 CASSPRGNGYTF
13 TRBV12-3/TRBV12-4 CASSFEISYEQYF
14 TRBV29-1 CSVEDQIRGGLRYF
11 TRBV7-2 CASSHSYEQYF
13 TRBV29-1 CSVVGQLNTEAFF
18 TRBV28 CASTSGLAGVGSYNEQFF
12 TRBV1 CTSSFNRGPQHF
16 TRBV28 CASSLSPDFEVHEQYF
13 TRBV12-5 CASGSGLPQPQHF
18 TRBV28 CASSYPATGYLAKNIQYF
16 TRBV15 CATSRSRDSPFYEQYF
17 TRBV9 CASSVGSSGSSYNEQFF
12 TRBV12-3/TRBV12-4 CASSAPGFEAFF